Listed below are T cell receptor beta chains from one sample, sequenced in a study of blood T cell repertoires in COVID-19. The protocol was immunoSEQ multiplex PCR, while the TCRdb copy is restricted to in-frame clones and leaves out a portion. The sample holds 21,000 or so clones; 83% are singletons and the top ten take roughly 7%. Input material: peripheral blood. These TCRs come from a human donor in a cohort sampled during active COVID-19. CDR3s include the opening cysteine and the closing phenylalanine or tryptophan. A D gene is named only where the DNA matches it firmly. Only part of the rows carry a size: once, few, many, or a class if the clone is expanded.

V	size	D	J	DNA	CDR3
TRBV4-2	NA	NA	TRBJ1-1	TGTGCCAGCAGCCAATCTTTGCGGGGGACTGAAGCTTTCTTT	CASSQSLRGTEAFF
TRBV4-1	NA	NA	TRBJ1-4	TGCGCCAGCAGCCGACAGCCTTCCGAAAAACTGTTTTTT	CASSRQPSEKLFF
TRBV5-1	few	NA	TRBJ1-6	TGCGCCAGCAGCTTGGCCAAAGGGGATTCACCCCTCCACTTT	CASSLAKGDSPLHF
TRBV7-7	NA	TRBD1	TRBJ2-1	TGTGCTAGCAGCCTAAATACAGGGGGTATTTACAATGAGCAGTTCTTC	CASSLNTGGIYNEQFF
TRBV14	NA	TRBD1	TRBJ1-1	TGTGCCAGCAGCCAGACCCTCAACCGGGACAGTGAAGCTTTCTTT	CASSQTLNRDSEAFF
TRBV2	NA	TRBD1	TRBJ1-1	TGTGCCAGCAGTGCACAGGGGCCCCGGAACACTGAAGCTTTCTTT	CASSAQGPRNTEAFF
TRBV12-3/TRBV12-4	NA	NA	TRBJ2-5	TGTGCCAGCAGCAGTTTCCAAGAGACCCAGTACTTC	CASSSFQETQYF
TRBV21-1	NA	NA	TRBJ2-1	TGTGCCAGCAGCAAGAGGGAGGGTCAACGCAATGAGCAGTTCTTC	CASSKREGQRNEQFF
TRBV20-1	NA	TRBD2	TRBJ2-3	TGCAGTGCTAGTGGACTAGCGGGGGCGACTAGCACAGATACGCAGTATTTT	CSASGLAGATSTDTQYF
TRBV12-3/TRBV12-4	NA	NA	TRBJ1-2	TGTGCCAGCAGTTCGACAGGTTATGGCTACACCTTC	CASSSTGYGYTF
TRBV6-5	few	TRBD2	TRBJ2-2	TGTGCCAGCACCGAAGGGACTAGTAGGCTCGGGGAGCTGTTTTTT	CASTEGTSRLGELFF
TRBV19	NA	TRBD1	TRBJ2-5	TGTGCCAGTAGTCTCAAACAGGGGTTTCAAGAGACCCAGTACTTC	CASSLKQGFQETQYF
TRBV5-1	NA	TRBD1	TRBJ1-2	TGCGCCAGCAGGCCAAACCCGGGACAGGGGGACTATGGCTACACCTTC	CASRPNPGQGDYGYTF
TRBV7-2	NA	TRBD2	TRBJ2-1	TGTGCCAGCAGCTTTTCTGGCGGGGGGGCCGATGAGCAGTTCTTC	CASSFSGGGADEQFF
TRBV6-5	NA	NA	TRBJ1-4	TGTGCCAGCAGGACATGGGCCACTAATGAAAAACTGTTTTTT	CASRTWATNEKLFF
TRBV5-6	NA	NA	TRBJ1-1	TGTGCCAGCAGCGAAATCGGAACAGGAGAGGACACTGAAGCTTTCTTT	CASSEIGTGEDTEAFF
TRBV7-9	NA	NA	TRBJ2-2	TGTGCCAGCAGCCGAGGCGGGGCGCCGACCGGGGAGCTGTTTTTT	CASSRGGAPTGELFF
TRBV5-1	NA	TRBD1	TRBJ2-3	TGCGCCAGCAGCCCGGCGGGACAGGGTCGAGATACGCAGTATTTT	CASSPAGQGRDTQYF
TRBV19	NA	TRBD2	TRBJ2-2	TGTGCCAGTAGTATAGAGGTCGGGACTAGCGGTCATGTGACCGGGGAGCTGTTTTTT	CASSIEVGTSGHVTGELFF
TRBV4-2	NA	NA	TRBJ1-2	TGTGCCAGCAGCCAAGATTTGGGGACATACTATGGCTACACCTTC	CASSQDLGTYYGYTF
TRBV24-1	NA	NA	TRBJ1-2	TGTGCCACCAGTGAAGAACAGGACTATGGCTACACCTTC	CATSEEQDYGYTF
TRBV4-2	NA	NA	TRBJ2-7	TGTGCCAGCAGCCAACAGACACTCTACGAGCAGTACTTC	CASSQQTLYEQYF
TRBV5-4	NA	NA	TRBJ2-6	TGTGCCAGCAGCTTGGACAGCACTGGGGCCAACGTCCTGACTTTC	CASSLDSTGANVLTF
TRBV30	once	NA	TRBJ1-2	TGTGCCTGGAGTGCAGGGATAGGTTCTCATGGCTACACCTTC	CAWSAGIGSHGYTF
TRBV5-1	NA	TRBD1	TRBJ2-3	TGCGCCAGCAGCCCCCGGGACAGCCGGGGTAATACGCAGTATTTT	CASSPRDSRGNTQYF
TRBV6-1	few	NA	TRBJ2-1	TGTGCCAGCAGTGAAACCCCCCCCAGAGAGCAGTTCTTC	CASSETPPREQFF
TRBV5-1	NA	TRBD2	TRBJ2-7	TGCGCCAGCAGCCTAAGCGGGGGACCCTACGAGCAGTACTTC	CASSLSGGPYEQYF
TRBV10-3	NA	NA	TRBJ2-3	TGTGCCATCACGGGGAGAAGCACAGATACGCAGTATTTT	CAITGRSTDTQYF
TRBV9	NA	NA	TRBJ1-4	TGTGCCAGCAGCGTAGGCAGGGATGAGGAAAAACTGTTTTTT	CASSVGRDEEKLFF
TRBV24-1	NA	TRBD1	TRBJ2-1	TGTGCCACCAGTGATGTTAACACAGGGGGTAGCAATGAGCAGTTCTTC	CATSDVNTGGSNEQFF
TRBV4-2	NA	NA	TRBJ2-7	TGTGCCAGCAGCCAAGCCGGAACAGGGTTCTACGAGCAGTACTTC	CASSQAGTGFYEQYF
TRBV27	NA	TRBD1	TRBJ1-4	TGTGCCAGCAGGGGACAGAATATTGAAAAACTGTTTTTT	CASRGQNIEKLFF
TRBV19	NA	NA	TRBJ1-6	TGTGCCAGTAGTATACCGAACACCGTTAATTCACCCCTCCACTTT	CASSIPNTVNSPLHF
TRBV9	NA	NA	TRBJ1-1	TGTGCCAGCAGCGTAGATGTAAGGGGCACTGAAGCTTTCTTT	CASSVDVRGTEAFF
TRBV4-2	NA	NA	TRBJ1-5	TGTGCCAGCAGCCAAGATTTATCAAGGGGCGGTAGCAATCAGCCCCAGCATTTT	CASSQDLSRGGSNQPQHF
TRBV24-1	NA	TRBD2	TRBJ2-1	TGTGCCACCAGTGAGGTAGCGGGGGACTACAATGAGCAGTTCTTC	CATSEVAGDYNEQFF
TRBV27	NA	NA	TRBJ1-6	TGTGCCAGCAGTTTGCTAAATTCACCCCTCCACTTT	CASSLLNSPLHF
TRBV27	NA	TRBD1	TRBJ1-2	TGTGCCAGCAGACCCCTCTTACAGGGGGCGATCGGGTACACCTTC	CASRPLLQGAIGYTF
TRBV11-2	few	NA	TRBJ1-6	TGTGCCAGCAGCTTAGGAGGATTTAATTCACCCCTCCACTTT	CASSLGGFNSPLHF
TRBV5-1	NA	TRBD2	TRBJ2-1	TGCGCCAGCAGCTTGCCTAGCGGGGAGTACAATGAGCAGTTCTTC	CASSLPSGEYNEQFF
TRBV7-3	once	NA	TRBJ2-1	TGTGCCAGCAGCTCTTTCCGGAGCTCCTACAATGAGCAGTTCTTC	CASSSFRSSYNEQFF
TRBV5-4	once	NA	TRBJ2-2	TGTGCCAGCAGCTTGAGTTTCGTCAGTAACACCGGGGAGCTGTTTTTT	CASSLSFVSNTGELFF
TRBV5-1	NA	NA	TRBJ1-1	TGCGCCAGCAGCGCAACCACCAGCCCTAGAACGGGAGCTTTCTTT	CASSATTSPRTGAFF
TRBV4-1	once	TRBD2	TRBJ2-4	TGCGCCAGCAGCCAAGTGAGGAGGACGGGGACTACCAAAAACATTCAGTACTTC	CASSQVRRTGTTKNIQYF
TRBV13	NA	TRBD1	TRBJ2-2	TGTGCCAGCAGGTCAACAGGGGGGAAAAGGGAGCTGTTTTTT	CASRSTGGKRELFF
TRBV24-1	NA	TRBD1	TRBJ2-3	TGTGCCACCATGGACTGGGACAGGGAGCCAGATACGCAGTATTTT	CATMDWDREPDTQYF
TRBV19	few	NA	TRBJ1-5	TGTGCCAGTAAGAGAGGGGACTATAGCAATCAGCCCCAGCATTTT	CASKRGDYSNQPQHF
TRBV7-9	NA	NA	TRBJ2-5	TGTGCCAGCAGGGGACAATCGGGAAAGGAGACCCAGTACTTC	CASRGQSGKETQYF
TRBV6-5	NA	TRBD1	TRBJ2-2	TGTGCCAGCATGGACAGGGGATACTCCGGGGAGCTGTTTTTT	CASMDRGYSGELFF
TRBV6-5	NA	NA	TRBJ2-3	TGTGCCAGCAGTTACTCCACAGGGATCACAGATACGCAGTATTTT	CASSYSTGITDTQYF
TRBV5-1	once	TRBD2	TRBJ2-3	TGCGCCAGCAGCGCGAGACTAGCGACCGGAGATACGCAGTATTTT	CASSARLATGDTQYF
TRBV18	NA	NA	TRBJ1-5	TGTGCCAGCTCACCTATGGACTCGGGGGGCAATCAGCCCCAGCATTTT	CASSPMDSGGNQPQHF
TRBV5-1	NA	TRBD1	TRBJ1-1	TGCGCCAGCAGCATCGACAGGGCGAACACTGAAGCTTTCTTT	CASSIDRANTEAFF
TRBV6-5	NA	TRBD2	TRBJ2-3	TGTGCCAGCAGGCTAGCGGTTACAGATACGCAGTATTTT	CASRLAVTDTQYF
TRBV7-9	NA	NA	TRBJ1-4	TGTGCCAGCAGCTTACAGGGAGGGGACGAAAAACTGTTTTTT	CASSLQGGDEKLFF